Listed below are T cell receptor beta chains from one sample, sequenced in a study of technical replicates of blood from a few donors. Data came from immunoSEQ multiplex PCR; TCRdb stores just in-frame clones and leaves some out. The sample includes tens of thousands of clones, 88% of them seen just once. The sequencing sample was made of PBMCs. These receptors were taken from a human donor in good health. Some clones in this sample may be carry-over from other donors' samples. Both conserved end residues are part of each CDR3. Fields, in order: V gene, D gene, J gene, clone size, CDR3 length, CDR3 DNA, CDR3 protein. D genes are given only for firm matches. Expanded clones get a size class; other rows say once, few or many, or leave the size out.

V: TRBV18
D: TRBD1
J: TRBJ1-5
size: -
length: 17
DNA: TGTGCCAGCTCACCAACCGACAGGGGTGGTAGCAATCAGCCCCAGCATTTT
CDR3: CASSPTDRGGSNQPQHF

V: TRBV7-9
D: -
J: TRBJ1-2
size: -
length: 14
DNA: TGTGCCAGCAGCTTAGAGGGGCCCTGGCTTGGCTACACCTTC
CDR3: CASSLEGPWLGYTF

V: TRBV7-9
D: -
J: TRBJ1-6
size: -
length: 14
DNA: TGTGCCAGCACCACGGACAGTCTTAATTCACCCCTCCACTTT
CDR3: CASTTDSLNSPLHF

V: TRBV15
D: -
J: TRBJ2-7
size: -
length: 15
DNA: TGTGCCACCAGCAGAGATAGTGGGCAGGCCTACGAGCAGTACTTC
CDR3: CATSRDSGQAYEQYF

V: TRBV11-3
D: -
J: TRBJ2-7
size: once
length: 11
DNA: TGTGCCAGCAGCGGGGGGAGCGAGCAGTACTTC
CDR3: CASSGGSEQYF

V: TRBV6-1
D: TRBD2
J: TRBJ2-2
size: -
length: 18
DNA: TGTGCCAGCAGTGCCGTAATAGCGGGGGGCGCGAACACCGGGGAGCTGTTTTTT
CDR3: CASSAVIAGGANTGELFF

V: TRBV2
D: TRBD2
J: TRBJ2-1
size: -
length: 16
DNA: TGTGCCAGCAGTCGGACTAGCGGGAGGATATCAAATGAGCAGTTCTTC
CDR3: CASSRTSGRISNEQFF

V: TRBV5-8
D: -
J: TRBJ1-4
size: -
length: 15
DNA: TGTGCCAGCAGCTCACTCCGGGCCCAGGGAGAAAAACTGTTTTTT
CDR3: CASSSLRAQGEKLFF

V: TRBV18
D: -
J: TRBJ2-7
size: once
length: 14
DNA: TGTGCCAGCTCACCAGCGACAGGATCCTACGAGCAGTACTTC
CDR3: CASSPATGSYEQYF

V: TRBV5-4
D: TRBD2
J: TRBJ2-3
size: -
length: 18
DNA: TGTGCCAGCAGCTTGGGATTGGCGGGAGGGTCGGATTCAGATACGCAGTATTTT
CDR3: CASSLGLAGGSDSDTQYF

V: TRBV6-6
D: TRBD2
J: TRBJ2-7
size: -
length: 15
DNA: TGTGCCAGCAGACCTCCTCTAGCGGGAGCAGAAGAGCAGTACTTC
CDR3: CASRPPLAGAEEQYF

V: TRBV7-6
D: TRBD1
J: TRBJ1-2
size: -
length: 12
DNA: TGTGCCAGCAGCTCCGGACAGGGAAGCTACACCTTC
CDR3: CASSSGQGSYTF

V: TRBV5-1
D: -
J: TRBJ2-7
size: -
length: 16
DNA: TGCGCCAGACCGGGATGGGGGGACTTTTACTCCTACGAGCAGTACTTC
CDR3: CARPGWGDFYSYEQYF

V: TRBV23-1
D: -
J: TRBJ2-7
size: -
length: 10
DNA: TGCGCCAGCTGGTTTCGGGAGCAGTACTTC
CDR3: CASWFREQYF

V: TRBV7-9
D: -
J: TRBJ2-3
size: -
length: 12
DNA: TGTGCCAGCAGTCGGAGCACAGATACGCAGTATTTT
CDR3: CASSRSTDTQYF

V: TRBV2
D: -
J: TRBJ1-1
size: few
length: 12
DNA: TGTGCCAGTCCGGGAGGATTGACTGAAGCTTTCTTT
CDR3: CASPGGLTEAFF

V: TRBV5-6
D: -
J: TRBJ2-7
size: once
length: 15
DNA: TGTGCCAGCAGCCTGCCCGGGGGATTAACCTACGAGCAGTACTTC
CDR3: CASSLPGGLTYEQYF

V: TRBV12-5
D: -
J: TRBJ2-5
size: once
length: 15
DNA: TGTGCTAGTGGTTCCTCTACCGGGGGTAAAGAGACCCAGTACTTC
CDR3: CASGSSTGGKETQYF

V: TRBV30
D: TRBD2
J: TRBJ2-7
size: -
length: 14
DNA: TGTGCCTGGGGGCCCGGGGGGGCGGTCCGCGAGCAGTACTTC
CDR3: CAWGPGGAVREQYF

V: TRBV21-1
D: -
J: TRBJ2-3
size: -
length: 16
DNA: TGTGCCAGCAGCAACTGGGACAGGGGGTCGACAGATACGCAGTATTTT
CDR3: CASSNWDRGSTDTQYF

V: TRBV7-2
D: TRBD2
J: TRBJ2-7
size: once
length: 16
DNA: TGTGCCAGCAGCTTAGCCGGGACTAGCGGGAGATACGAGCAGTACTTC
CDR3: CASSLAGTSGRYEQYF

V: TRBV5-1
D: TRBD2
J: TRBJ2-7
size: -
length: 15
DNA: TGCGCCAGCAGCAGGACTAGCGGTTCCTATTACGAGCAGTACTTC
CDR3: CASSRTSGSYYEQYF

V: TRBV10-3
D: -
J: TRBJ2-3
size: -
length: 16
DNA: TGTGCCATCAGTGACCGTCTCAAAGGGGGCACAGATACGCAGTATTTT
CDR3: CAISDRLKGGTDTQYF

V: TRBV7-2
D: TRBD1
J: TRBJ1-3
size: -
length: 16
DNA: TGTGCCAGCAGCTCGGACAGGGCCCCCTCTGGAAACACCATATATTTT
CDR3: CASSSDRAPSGNTIYF

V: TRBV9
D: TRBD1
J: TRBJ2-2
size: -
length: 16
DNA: TGTGCCAGCAGCGTAGTAGGGACAGCAAACACCGGGGAGCTGTTTTTT
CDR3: CASSVVGTANTGELFF

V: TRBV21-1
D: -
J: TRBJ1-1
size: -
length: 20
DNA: TGTGCCAGCAGCCAAGGCCGGGACAGGGGGCCTTGGGGCATGAACACTGAAGCTTTCTTT
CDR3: CASSQGRDRGPWGMNTEAFF

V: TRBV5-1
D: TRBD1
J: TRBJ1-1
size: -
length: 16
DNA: TGCGCCAGCAGCGCCAGACAGGGAATTGGGAACACTGAAGCTTTCTTT
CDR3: CASSARQGIGNTEAFF

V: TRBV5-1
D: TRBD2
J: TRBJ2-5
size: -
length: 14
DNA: TGCGCCAGCAGCCCCAGCGGGAGAGGGGAGACCCAGTACTTC
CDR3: CASSPSGRGETQYF

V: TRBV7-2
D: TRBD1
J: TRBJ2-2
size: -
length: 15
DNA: TGTGCCAGCAGCCAACCGGGACAGCTCCAGGGGGAGCTGTTTTTT
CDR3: CASSQPGQLQGELFF

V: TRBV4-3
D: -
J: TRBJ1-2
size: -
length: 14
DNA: TGCGCCAGCAGCCAAGAGGGGGGGACGGGTGGCTACACCTTC
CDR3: CASSQEGGTGGYTF

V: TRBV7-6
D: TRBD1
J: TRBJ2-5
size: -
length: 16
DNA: TGTGCCAGCAGCTTAGAATTGCGACAGGGGTGGGAGACCCAGTACTTC
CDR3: CASSLELRQGWETQYF

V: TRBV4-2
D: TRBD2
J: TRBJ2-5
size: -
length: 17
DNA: TGTGCCAGCAGCCAAGATCGAGAGACTAGCGCCCAAGAGACCCAGTACTTC
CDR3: CASSQDRETSAQETQYF

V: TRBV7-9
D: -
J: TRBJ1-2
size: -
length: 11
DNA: TGTGCCAGCAGCCAGTACTATGGCTACACCTTC
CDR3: CASSQYYGYTF

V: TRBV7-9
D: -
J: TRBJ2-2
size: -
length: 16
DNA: TGTGCCAGCAGCTTAGGAAGCCCGGGGTCACCCGGGGAGCTGTTTTTT
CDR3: CASSLGSPGSPGELFF

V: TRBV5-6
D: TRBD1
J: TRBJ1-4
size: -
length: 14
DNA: TGTGCCAGCAGCCACCGGGACAGAGGTGAAAAACTGTTTTTT
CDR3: CASSHRDRGEKLFF

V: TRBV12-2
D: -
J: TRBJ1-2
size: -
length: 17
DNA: TGTGCAAGTCGCTTACTACCGAATGGACAGGAGGAATATGGCTACACCTTC
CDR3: CASRLLPNGQEEYGYTF

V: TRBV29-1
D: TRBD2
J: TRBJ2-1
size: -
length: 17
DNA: TGCAGCGCCCCCCGACTAGCGGGGTCGAGCTCCTACAATGAGCAGTTCTTC
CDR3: CSAPRLAGSSSYNEQFF

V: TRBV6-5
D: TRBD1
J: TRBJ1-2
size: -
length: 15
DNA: TGTGCCAGCAGTTCACGCAGGGGGCGCGGGTATGGCTACACCTTC
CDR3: CASSSRRGRGYGYTF

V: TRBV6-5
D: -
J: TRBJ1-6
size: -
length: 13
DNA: TGTGCCAGCAGTTACCTTGTGAATTCACCCCTCCACTTT
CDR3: CASSYLVNSPLHF

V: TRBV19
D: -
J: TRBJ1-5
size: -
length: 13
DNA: TGTGCCAGTAGTATAAACGAGCATCAGCCCCAGCATTTT
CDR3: CASSINEHQPQHF

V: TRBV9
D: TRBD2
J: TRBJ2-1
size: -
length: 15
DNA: TGTGCCAGCAGCGTTCGACTAGCGGGAATCACTGAGCAGTTCTTC
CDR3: CASSVRLAGITEQFF

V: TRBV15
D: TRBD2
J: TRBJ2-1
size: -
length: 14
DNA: TGTGCCACCAGTGGCGGGAGAGGAGGGAATGAGCAGTTCTTC
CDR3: CATSGGRGGNEQFF

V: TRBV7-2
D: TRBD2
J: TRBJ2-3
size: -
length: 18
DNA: TGTGCCAGCAGCTCGCCCGGTCGACTAGCGGGGGGGACAGATACGCAGTATTTT
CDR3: CASSSPGRLAGGTDTQYF

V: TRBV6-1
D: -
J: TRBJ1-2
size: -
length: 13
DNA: TGTGCCAGCAGTGTGCGTCCCAACTATGGCTACACCTTC
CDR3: CASSVRPNYGYTF

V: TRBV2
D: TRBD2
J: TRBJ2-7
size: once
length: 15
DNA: TGTGCCAGCAAAATTTCTAGCGGGGGGGAATACGAGCAGTACTTC
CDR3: CASKISSGGEYEQYF

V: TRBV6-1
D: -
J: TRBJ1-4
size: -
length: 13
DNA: TGTGCCAGCAGTCCTCCGGGAGATGAAAAACTGTTTTTT
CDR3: CASSPPGDEKLFF

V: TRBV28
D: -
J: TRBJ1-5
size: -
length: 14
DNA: TGTGCCAGCAGTTTGGGGGGTCGCAATCAGCCCCAGCATTTT
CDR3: CASSLGGRNQPQHF

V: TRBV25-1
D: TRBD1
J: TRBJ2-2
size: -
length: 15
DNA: TGTGCCAGCGGGGGACAGGGGGTCCATATGGGGGAGCTGTTTTTT
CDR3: CASGGQGVHMGELFF

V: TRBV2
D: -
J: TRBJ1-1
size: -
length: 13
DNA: TGTGCCAGCAGTGACACCCAAGCAACTGAAGCTTTCTTT
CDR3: CASSDTQATEAFF

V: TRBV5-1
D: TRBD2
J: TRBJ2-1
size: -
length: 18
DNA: TGCGCCAGCAGCTTGCGGCTAGCGGGGGGCCTCAATTACAATGAGCAGTTCTTC
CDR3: CASSLRLAGGLNYNEQFF

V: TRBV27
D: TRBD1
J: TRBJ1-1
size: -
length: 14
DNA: TGTGCCAGCAGTTTAATTGGGCAGGGGGCAAGAGCTTTCTTT
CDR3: CASSLIGQGARAFF